These 7 T cell receptor beta chains were all obtained from the same sample, sequenced in a study of blood T cell repertoires in COVID-19. The data were produced by immunoSEQ multiplex PCR, yet TCRdb's version contains in-frame clones alone and is incomplete. This table holds fewer than 150,000 clones, over 80% found once. The sequencing input was PBMCs or T cells enriched from blood (not recorded which). Every receptor here comes from a young man who had recovered from COVID-19.

CDR3 nucleotide sequence: TGTGCCAGTAGGAGGCTACGGGGAGGGGAGAGCAATCAGCCCCAGCATTTT. Protein sequence: CASRRLRGGESNQPQHF. The chain is built from TRBV19 and TRBJ1-5, with D possibly matching TRBD1 (5 bases). CDR1 LNHDA and CDR2 SQIVND come from the germline V gene (reference sequence). V lost 6 bases and J 1 base, leaving 19 bases between the germline ends. This CDR3 is built from 17 residues.

The chain couples TRBV4-1 to TRBJ1-5, with 7 bases lining up with TRBD1. Per the germline V gene, CDR1 is MGHRA and CDR2 is YSYEKL. J was trimmed by 1 base and V by 5 bases; bases with no gene match: 5. The CDR3 totals 15 residues. CDR3 DNA sequence: TGCGCCAGCAGCGTGAACAGGGGAAGCAATCAGCCCCAGCATTTT. Encoded protein: CASSVNRGSNQPQHF.

This chain uses TRBV10-3 with TRBJ2-1, with TRBD2 identical over 9 bases. The germline V gene encodes CDR1 ENHRY and CDR2 SYGVKD. V was pared by 2 bases and J by 8 bases, with 4 bases of the junction left unmatched. This CDR3 contains 14 residues. CDR3 sequence reads: CAISESSGGYEQFF. The CDR3 bases are TGTGCCATCAGTGAGAGTAGCGGGGGCTATGAGCAGTTCTTC.

The chain employs TRBV5-1 and TRBJ2-7, with D possibly matching TRBD1 (5 bases). Trimming left V 0 bases short and J 0 bases short, with 10 bases between. This CDR3 is built from 15 residues. The germline CDR1 and CDR2 sequences are SGHRS and YFSETQ. CDR3 in DNA: TGCGCCAGCAGCTTGGAAGGGGCCAGCTCCTACGAGCAGTACTTC. Its translation is CASSLEGASSYEQYF.

The chain uses TRBV5-5 and TRBJ1-4; 8 bases agree with TRBD1. V was pared by 2 bases and J by 10 bases, with 10 bases of the junction left unmatched. Per the germline V gene, CDR1 is SGHKS and CDR2 is YYEKEE (reference sequence). CDR3 size: 15 residues. The CDR3 bases are TGTGCCAGCAGCTTTGCCGGGACAGGATCTGGAAAACTGTTTTTT. Translated, it gives CASSFAGTGSGKLFF.

The chain combines TRBV19 with TRBJ2-3; 8 positions match TRBD2. Unmatched junction bases numbered 5, after V lost 3 bases and J lost 6 bases. CDR3 size: 14 residues. Germline lookup yields CDR1 LNHDA and CDR2 SQIVND (reference sequence). CDR3 sequence: CASSISTSGDTQYF. CDR3 coding DNA: TGTGCCAGTAGTATTAGTACTAGCGGCGATACGCAGTATTTT.

The genes are TRBV28 and TRBJ1-5; possibly TRBD1 for D (5 bases). CDR1 is MDHEN and CDR2 is SYDVKM in the germline V gene. This CDR3 has 14 amino acids. Trimming took off 1 base at V and 7 bases at J, with 11 bases between the two ends. The CDR3 sequence is CASSLLGDKQPQHF. The DNA for the CDR3 is TGTGCCAGCAGTTTATTAGGGGATAAGCAGCCCCAGCATTTT.